These T cell receptor beta chains were read from a single sample in a study of neurological immune-mediated disorders. TCRdb passed the 5' RACE reads through MiXCR, listing each CDR3 protein once. The sample carries approximately 44,000 distinct CDR3 sequences, over 4.5% recorded once. What was sequenced was CD4+ T cells from blood. Receptor source: a young woman with multiple sclerosis. The CDR3 runs from the conserved cysteine through the conserved F or W. D genes are given only for firm matches. Not every row has a clone size; where given, it reads once, few, many or a size class.

cdr3_aa cdr3_nt v_call cdr3_length d_call j_call clone_size
CASSLVPGIYGYTF TGTGCCAGCAGCTTAGTGCCGGGAATCTATGGCTACACCTTC TRBV7-8 14 . TRBJ1-2 many
CSVARGLSYEQYF TGCAGCGTTGCCCGGGGGCTCTCCTACGAGCAGTACTTC TRBV20-1 13 . TRBJ2-7 many
CASSSGRETQYF TGCGCCAGCAGCTCGGGAAGGGAGACCCAGTACTTC TRBV5-1 12 . TRBJ2-5 many
CASSVGAYNTEAFF TGTGCCAGCAGCGTTGGAGCCTATAACACTGAAGCTTTCTTT TRBV3-1 14 . TRBJ1-1 many
CASSWTSGRALFF TGTGCCAGCAGTTGGACTAGCGGGAGGGCCCTGTTTTTT TRBV27 13 TRBD2 TRBJ2-2 .
CASSYGGAYQPQHF TGTGCCAGCAGTTACGGGGGGGCCTATCAGCCCCAGCATTTT TRBV6-2/TRBV6-3 14 . TRBJ1-5 many
CASSLTGTSTDTQYF TGTGCCAGCAGCTTAACGGGGACTAGCACAGATACGCAGTATTTT TRBV7-6 15 . TRBJ2-3 many
CASSLDPGLSETQYF TGTGCCAGCAGCTTAGATCCAGGGTTGTCAGAGACCCAGTACTTC TRBV11-3 15 . TRBJ2-5 few
CASSLEGRTGGRDTQYF TGCGCCAGCAGCTTGGAGGGTCGGACAGGGGGCAGAGATACGCAGTATTTT TRBV5-1 17 TRBD1 TRBJ2-3 many
CASSSEGAGTYEQYF TGTGCCAGCAGTTCTGAGGGGGCAGGAACCTACGAGCAGTACTTC TRBV12-3/TRBV12-4 15 TRBD1 TRBJ2-7 many
CSARDLAGGVDTQYF TGCAGTGCTAGAGATCTAGCGGGGGGGGTAGATACGCAGTATTTT TRBV20-1 15 TRBD2 TRBJ2-3 many
CASSAGLNTGELFF TGTGCCAGCAGCGCGGGACTCAACACCGGGGAGCTGTTTTTT TRBV12-3/TRBV12-4 14 . TRBJ2-2 many
CASSLARYYGYTF TGTGCCAGCAGCTTAGCCAGGTACTATGGCTACACCTTC TRBV11-2 13 . TRBJ1-2 few
CSVPTYNEQFF TGCAGCGTGCCGACCTACAATGAGCAGTTCTTC TRBV29-1 11 . TRBJ2-1 many
CAISGDRYNEQFF TGTGCCATCAGTGGGGACCGTTACAATGAGCAGTTCTTC TRBV10-3 13 . TRBJ2-1 many
CSAGQGINTEAFF TGCAGTGCTGGACAGGGGATTAACACTGAAGCTTTCTTT TRBV20-1 13 TRBD1 TRBJ1-1 many
CASRSGGHAGELFF TGTGCCAGCCGATCCGGGGGCCATGCCGGGGAGCTGTTTTTT TRBV6-5 14 . TRBJ2-2 many
CASSLAYQGSIQYF TGCGCCAGCAGCTTGGCGTATCAGGGGAGCATTCAGTACTTC TRBV5-1 14 . TRBJ2-4 many
CASSLWGAGTEAFF TGTGCCAGCAGCTTGTGGGGCGCCGGGACAGAAGCTTTCTTT TRBV5-5 14 . TRBJ1-1 medium-sized
CASSHPSWGYHYEQYF TGTGCCAGCAGCCACCCGTCTTGGGGGTACCACTACGAGCAGTACTTC TRBV11-2 16 . TRBJ2-7 many
CASSGVDYTF TGTGCCAGCAGTGGCGTTGACTACACCTTC TRBV9 10 . TRBJ1-2 .
CASSLGQERSQPQHF TGCGCCAGCAGCTTGGGACAGGAAAGAAGTCAGCCCCAGCATTTT TRBV5-1 15 . TRBJ1-5 many
CSVRQGAGWGETQYF TGCAGTGTTCGACAGGGGGCTGGCTGGGGAGAGACCCAGTACTTC TRBV20-1 15 TRBD1 TRBJ2-5 many
CASSSGQGSYEQYF TGCGCCAGCAGCTCGGGACAGGGCTCCTACGAGCAGTACTTC TRBV5-1 14 TRBD1 TRBJ2-7 many
CASSLDGSGAYEQYF TGCGCCAGCAGCTTGGATGGTAGCGGGGCCTACGAGCAGTACTTC TRBV5-1 15 TRBD2 TRBJ2-7 many
CASSSREWVGELFF TGTGCCAGCAGCTCCCGGGAGTGGGTCGGGGAGCTGTTTTTT TRBV5-5 14 . TRBJ2-2 many
CASSLYPGEAFF TGTGCCAGCAGTTTATACCCGGGCGAAGCTTTCTTT TRBV28 12 . TRBJ1-1 many
CASSSPGQRSRIKGSPLHF TGTGCCAGCAGTTCCCCGGGACAGAGGTCTCGAATTAAAGGATCACCCCTCCACTTT TRBV6-2/TRBV6-3 19 TRBD1 TRBJ1-6 many
CSASMAEKLFF TGCAGTGCTAGTATGGCAGAAAAACTGTTTTTT TRBV20-1 11 . TRBJ1-4 many
CASSPYVKQAMNTEAFF TGCGCCAGCAGCCCTTATGTTAAACAGGCCATGAACACTGAAGCTTTCTTT TRBV5-1 17 . TRBJ1-1 .
CASTEGYTQYF TGTGCCAGCACCGAGGGTTATACGCAGTATTTT TRBV27 11 . TRBJ2-3 .
CTSSLSGGTDTQYF TGCACCAGCAGCTTGTCTGGCGGCACAGATACGCAGTATTTT TRBV5-1 14 . TRBJ2-3 .
CASSVPPGGAQGANVLTF TGTGCCAGCAGCGTCCCCCCGGGGGGGGCGCAAGGGGCCAACGTCCTGACTTTC TRBV6-2/TRBV6-3 18 TRBD2 TRBJ2-6 many
CASSSSGYNEQFF TGTGCCAGCAGTTCGAGCGGTTACAATGAGCAGTTCTTC TRBV6-2/TRBV6-3 13 . TRBJ2-1 many
CAIMGDRVGYTF TGTGCCATCATGGGGGACAGGGTTGGCTACACCTTC TRBV10-3 12 TRBD1 TRBJ1-2 medium-sized
CASSPADSKNIQYF TGCGCCAGCAGCCCAGCGGATTCCAAAAACATTCAGTACTTC TRBV4-1 14 . TRBJ2-4 many
CASSLGGASYEQYF TGTGCCAGCAGCTTAGGAGGGGCCTCCTACGAGCAGTACTTC TRBV7-2 14 . TRBJ2-7 many
CASSVAWGYTDTQYF TGTGCCAGCAGCGTAGCGTGGGGGTACACAGATACGCAGTATTTT TRBV9 15 . TRBJ2-3 many
CSAQLGTDTQYF TGCAGTGCCCAACTAGGCACAGATACGCAGTATTTT TRBV20-1 12 . TRBJ2-3 many
CASSLAGRARSYNEQFF TGTGCCAGCAGCTTAGCCGGGAGGGCCCGCTCCTACAATGAGCAGTTCTTC TRBV11-3 17 TRBD2 TRBJ2-1 many
CSVEELKTGSTGELFF TGCAGCGTTGAAGAGCTTAAGACAGGGAGCACCGGGGAGCTGTTTTTT TRBV29-1 16 TRBD1 TRBJ2-2 many
CAISEPVAQSSYNEQFF TGTGCCATCAGTGAACCGGTAGCGCAGAGCTCCTACAATGAGCAGTTCTTC TRBV10-3 17 . TRBJ2-1 many
CAISESRASGPTDTQYF TGTGCCATCAGTGAGTCAAGGGCTAGCGGGCCCACAGATACGCAGTATTTT TRBV10-3 17 TRBD2 TRBJ2-3 many
CASRTLNTEAFF TGTGCCAGCAGAACATTGAACACTGAAGCTTTCTTT TRBV6-1 12 . TRBJ1-1 many
CATGPNTEAFF TGTGCCACCGGACCGAACACTGAAGCTTTCTTT TRBV12-3/TRBV12-4 11 . TRBJ1-1 .